The rows below give T cell receptor beta chains drawn from one sample of a study of cytomegalovirus exposure and HLA in healthy donors. TCRdb's copy holds only in-frame clones and misses some; the assay was immunoSEQ multiplex PCR. The data show about 200,000 clones, 75% to 90% seen once. Sequenced material: PBMCs. Receptors originate from a woman aged 45 to 65 in good health and CMV-seropositive. Both conserved end residues are part of each CDR3. Fields, in order: CDR3 protein, CDR3 DNA, clone size, V gene, J gene, D gene. The D gene is left open where the match is weak. Size values are once, few and many counts, or a class for expanded clones, and some rows have none.

CASSHGTGQGNTGELFF,TGTGCCAGCAGCCATGGTACGGGACAGGGGAACACCGGGGAGCTGTTTTTT,.,TRBV4-2,TRBJ2-2,TRBD1
CASSRTTGQGGSYEQYF,TGCGCCAGCAGCCGCACCACCGGACAGGGAGGATCCTACGAGCAGTACTTC,many,TRBV4-1,TRBJ2-7,TRBD1
CASSLWLSNTEAFF,TGTGCCAGCAGCTTGTGGCTCTCGAACACTGAAGCTTTCTTT,.,TRBV5-5,TRBJ1-1,.
CASSLGDRGGYTF,TGTGCCAGCAGCCTGGGGGACAGGGGTGGCTACACCTTC,.,TRBV11-2,TRBJ1-2,TRBD1
CASSLQGARTFTEAFF,TGCGCCAGCAGCTTACAAGGAGCTCGAACGTTCACTGAAGCTTTCTTT,.,TRBV5-1,TRBJ1-1,.
CASSQVHMGPYEQYF,TGCGCCAGCAGCCAAGTTCATATGGGGCCCTACGAGCAGTACTTC,.,TRBV4-3,TRBJ2-7,.
CASSLAGVGETQYF,TGTGCCAGCAGTTTAGCGGGGGTTGGCGAGACCCAGTACTTC,.,TRBV11-2,TRBJ2-5,TRBD2
CASTLGSEGAPSNQPQHF,TGTGCCAGCACCTTAGGTTCGGAGGGGGCCCCTAGCAATCAGCCCCAGCATTTT,.,TRBV28,TRBJ1-5,TRBD1
CASSTSGQGANEQYF,TGTGCCAGTAGTACGTCTGGACAGGGGGCGAACGAGCAGTACTTC,.,TRBV19,TRBJ2-7,TRBD1
CASSSELAGGRDEQFF,TGTGCCAGCAGCTCCGAATTAGCGGGAGGTCGGGATGAGCAGTTCTTC,.,TRBV7-3,TRBJ2-1,TRBD2
CASSSTRDRGIYEQYF,TGTGCCAGCTCATCGACCCGGGACAGGGGTATCTACGAGCAGTACTTC,.,TRBV18,TRBJ2-7,TRBD1
CASSVGGTADEQYF,TGTGCCAGCAGCGTAGGCGGGACAGCGGACGAGCAGTACTTC,.,TRBV5-4,TRBJ2-7,.
CASSIGDRSSYEQYF,TGTGCCAGTAGTATAGGGGACAGAAGCTCCTACGAGCAGTACTTC,.,TRBV19,TRBJ2-7,TRBD1
CASSMGQTHNEQFF,TGTGCCAGTAGTATGGGACAGACCCACAATGAGCAGTTCTTC,few,TRBV19,TRBJ2-1,TRBD1
CASSEPGPTNEKLFF,TGTGCCAGCAGTGAACCTGGCCCAACTAATGAAAAACTGTTTTTT,.,TRBV25-1,TRBJ1-4,.
CASSPGTGVYNEQFF,TGTGCCAGCAGCCCCGGGACAGGGGTTTACAATGAGCAGTTCTTC,.,TRBV7-9,TRBJ2-1,TRBD1
CASSFQTAGNTEAFF,TGTGCCAGCAGTTTCCAAACGGCGGGGAACACTGAAGCTTTCTTT,few,TRBV27,TRBJ1-1,.
CSAHTDTQYF,TGCAGTGCCCATACAGATACGCAGTATTTT,.,TRBV20-1,TRBJ2-3,.
CASKSGGLEKLFF,TGTGCCAGCAAATCAGGGGGCCTTGAAAAACTGTTTTTT,.,TRBV28,TRBJ1-4,TRBD1
CASSLLETGGTGELFF,TGCGCCAGCAGCTTGCTGGAGACAGGGGGCACCGGGGAGCTGTTTTTT,.,TRBV5-1,TRBJ2-2,TRBD1
CASSLEGKLFF,TGTGCCAGCAGCTTGGAGGGAAAACTGTTTTTT,.,TRBV11-2,TRBJ1-4,.
CASSPTGLSPLHF,TGTGCCAGCAGCCCGACAGGGCTTTCACCCCTCCACTTT,few,TRBV9,TRBJ1-6,TRBD1
CATSRGAGGYNEQFF,TGTGCCACCAGCCGAGGAGCGGGAGGCTACAATGAGCAGTTCTTC,.,TRBV15,TRBJ2-1,TRBD2
CASTMGLTNTEAFF,TGTGCCAGTACCATGGGACTGACGAACACTGAAGCTTTCTTT,.,TRBV19,TRBJ1-1,.
CASSPGPASDTQYF,TGCGCCAGCAGCCCTGGGCCAGCCAGCGATACGCAGTATTTT,.,TRBV5-1,TRBJ2-3,.
CSVEEGGPITDTQYF,TGCAGCGTTGAAGAAGGGGGACCCATCACAGATACGCAGTATTTT,.,TRBV29-1,TRBJ2-3,.
CASSAYSIPDSEAFF,TGTGCCAGCAGTGCCTACTCTATCCCCGACTCTGAAGCTTTCTTT,.,TRBV6-4,TRBJ1-1,.
CASSYFWTSRGNEQFF,TGTGCCAGCAGTTACTTCTGGACTAGCAGGGGCAATGAGCAGTTCTTC,.,TRBV27,TRBJ2-1,TRBD2
CSGYSGEETQYF,TGCAGCGGCTATAGCGGGGAAGAGACCCAGTACTTC,.,TRBV29-1,TRBJ2-5,TRBD2
CASSLQPGGRDEQFF,TGCGCCAGCAGCTTGCAACCCGGGGGGAGGGATGAGCAGTTCTTC,few,TRBV5-1,TRBJ2-1,TRBD2
CASSQESGILPYEQYF,TGTGCCAGCAGCCAAGAAAGCGGGATACTTCCCTACGAGCAGTACTTC,once,TRBV14,TRBJ2-7,TRBD2
CASSSGFAHQPQHF,TGTGCCAGCAGTTCAGGGTTCGCCCATCAGCCCCAGCATTTT,few,TRBV28,TRBJ1-5,.
CASSPSGAEAFF,TGTGCCAGCAGCCCCTCGGGGGCTGAAGCTTTCTTT,.,TRBV7-8,TRBJ1-1,.
CASSGQVPYEQYF,TGTGCCAGTTCAGGACAGGTGCCCTACGAGCAGTACTTC,.,TRBV2,TRBJ2-7,TRBD1
CASSLVGTEETQYF,TGTGCCAGCAGCTTAGTAGGGACAGAAGAGACCCAGTACTTC,.,TRBV7-9,TRBJ2-5,TRBD1
CASSLGGAGEKLFF,TGTGCCAGCAGCTTAGGCGGGGCGGGCGAAAAACTGTTTTTT,.,TRBV5-6,TRBJ1-4,.
CASSPINQPQHF,TGTGCCAGCAGCCCAATCAATCAGCCCCAGCATTTT,.,TRBV2,TRBJ1-5,.
CASSLAPGQEYNEQFF,TGTGCCAGCAGCTTAGCGCCGGGACAGGAGTACAATGAGCAGTTCTTC,.,TRBV7-6,TRBJ2-1,TRBD1
CASSLGWQGHSGANVLTF,TGTGCCAGCAGCCTCGGTTGGCAGGGCCACTCTGGGGCCAACGTCCTGACTTTC,once,TRBV5-6,TRBJ2-6,.
CASSYRQATNEKLFF,TGTGCCAGCAGTTACCGGCAGGCGACTAATGAAAAACTGTTTTTT,.,TRBV6-5,TRBJ1-4,.
CAIGGQGGNYEQYF,TGTGCCATAGGCGGACAGGGAGGGAACTACGAGCAGTACTTC,.,TRBV10-3,TRBJ2-7,.
CASTPGRGGSGTDTQYF,TGCGCCAGCACCCCCGGGCGGGGGGGCAGTGGTACAGATACGCAGTATTTT,.,TRBV5-1,TRBJ2-3,TRBD2